Given below is one TCR beta chain in context. The antigen is not known. The data derive from a study of cytomegalovirus exposure and HLA in healthy donors. Whole-study context: The study's early data release held 80 million to 95 million unique TCRs from HLA-typed donors.

Whole-study findings and limits: Other equally common chains were less clonally expanded than HLA-associated TCR beta chains, a later analysis showed. Most TCR beta V segments were productive about 90% or about 30% of the time in an earlier analysis. Reported findings show TCR beta sequences accurately forecast HLA-A and HLA-B alleles in most subjects.

This CDR3 comprises 18 residues. V lost 6 bases to trimming and J lost 0 bases; unmatched junction nucleotides: 7. Germline V lookup: CDR1 LNHNV, CDR2 YYDKDF (reference sequence). PCR amplification relied on 60 Vbeta primers (plus 13 Jbeta primers). Generated by immunoSEQ multiplex PCR, the TCRdb table keeps only in-frame clones and is missing some. The top ten hold around 3.9% of the sample, which has 100,000 to 120,000 clones, 74% seen once. The receptor comes from a woman aged 35 to 49 in good health and CMV-seropositive. Sample: PBMCs. The chain is built from TRBV15 and TRBJ2-2; 13 bases line up with TRBD2. Written as DNA, the CDR3 is TGTGCCACCAGGGGCAGAGGACTAGCGGGAGCGAACACCGGGGAGCTGTTTTTT. This gives the protein CATRGRGLAGANTGELFF.